The 30 T cell receptor beta chains presented below share a single source sample, sequenced in a study of PD-L1 blockade in urothelial cancer. Time point meaning: pretreatment peripheral blood. Produced via immunoSEQ multiplex PCR; TCRdb's table is partial and in-frame only. Here the sample spans tens of thousands of clones, roughly nine tenths being singletons. The starting material was PBMCs, obtained around atezolizumab (anti-PD-L1) treatment. Source of these receptors: a woman aged 60-75 years with urothelial cancer.

The V call is TRBV6-4, the J call TRBJ2-1; TRBD1 matches 7 bases. Germline-derived CDR1 and CDR2 are MRHNA and SNTAGT. The CDR3 extends over 13 amino acids. V shed 2 bases and J 9 bases; nucleotides not matched to a gene: 4. CDR3 in amino acids: CASSDQGGSEQFF. The CDR3 DNA sequence: TGTGCCAGCAGTGACCAAGGGGGCAGTGAGCAGTTCTTC.

In this sample, this clone turned up once. This chain joins TRBV25-1 and TRBJ2-7; 11 nucleotides match TRBD2. The CDR3 loop spans 15 amino acids. Germline CDR1 is MGHDK and CDR2 is SYGVNS. V lost 9 bases and J lost 6; bases outside the gene matches: 13. CDR3 sequence reads: CASGPLAGGPGEQYF. CDR3 coding DNA: TGTGCCAGTGGTCCCTTAGCGGGAGGGCCCGGCGAGCAGTACTTC.

This clone appeared a single time. The genes are TRBV7-2 and TRBJ2-4; 9 bases map to TRBD1. The CDR3 covers 15 residues. V was clipped by 2 bases and J by 13 bases; unmatched bases: 12. The germline V gene encodes CDR1 SGHTA and CDR2 FQGNSA. The CDR3 sequence: CASSLYPGQGLVQYF. The CDR3 bases are TGTGCCAGCAGCTTATACCCGGGACAGGGTTTGGTCCAGTACTTC.

This chain connects TRBV7-8 to TRBJ1-6; unclear D gene. CDR3 length equals 16 residues. V was clipped by 3 bases and J by 0 bases, with 9 bases between them. CDR1 is SGHVS and CDR2 is FQNEAQ in the germline V gene. The CDR3 loop is CASSFSQFSYNSPLHF. CDR3 DNA sequence: TGTGCCAGCAGCTTTTCCCAGTTCTCCTATAATTCACCCCTCCACTTT.

This clone was detected a few times. This chain uses TRBV19 with TRBJ2-7; 9 nucleotides align to TRBD1. The junction had 10 bases not matched to a gene; V was cut back by 5 bases and J by 2 bases. Germline CDR1 is LNHDA and CDR2 is SQIVND (reference sequence). This CDR3 contains 16 residues. The CDR3 nucleotides are TGTGCCAGTAGTGCTACCTACAGGGGGCGCCCCTACGAGCAGTACTTC. This encodes CASSATYRGRPYEQYF.

V gene TRBV7-2 combines with J gene TRBJ2-2, with D unclear. Trimming removed 4 bases from V and 7 bases from J, with 10 bases in between. Germline V CDR1 and CDR2: SGHTA, FQGNSA. The CDR3 runs 13 residues. The CDR3 bases are TGTGCCAGCAGCTCCCTAGGTATCGGGGAGCTGTTTTTT. Translation gives CASSSLGIGELFF.

The chain has TRBV14 and TRBJ2-1, with D perhaps matching TRBD2 (5 bases). Germline V gives CDR1 SGHDN, CDR2 FVKESK. The V end was cut by 4 bases, the J end by 4 bases, with 11 bases between. The CDR3 extends over 14 amino acids. The CDR3 here is CASSPIGVYNEQFF. CDR3 bases: TGTGCCAGCAGCCCAATCGGGGTGTACAATGAGCAGTTCTTC.

The V gene is TRBV29-1, the J gene TRBJ1-2; 9 nucleotides line up with TRBD1. Germline V lookup: CDR1 SQVTM, CDR2 ANQGSEA. CDR3 length equals 13 residues. V lost 7 bases to trimming and J lost 4 bases; unmatched junction nucleotides: 7. The CDR3 coding sequence is TGCAGCGCTAGGGACAGGGAAACCTATGGCTACACCTTC. It encodes CSARDRETYGYTF.

This clone was seen just once. The V and J genes are TRBV4-2 and TRBJ1-2; D might be TRBD1 (5 bases). Germline V gene lookup returns CDR1 LGHNA and CDR2 YNFKEQ. The CDR3 runs to 17 residues. V was clipped by 3 bases and J by 8 bases, with 25 bases between them. The CDR3 nucleotides are TGTGCCAGCAGCCAGGGGGAACGAACAGCCGGGAGGCTCGGCTACACCTTC. Translating it yields CASSQGERTAGRLGYTF.

In this sample, this clone turned up once. The chain recombines TRBV4-2 with TRBJ2-2, with D uncertain. Between the trimmed V and J ends, which lost 1 base and 1 base, there was a span of 7 bases. Germline V gives CDR1 LGHNA, CDR2 YNFKEQ. This CDR3 is 15 amino acids long. The CDR3 nucleotides read TGTGCCAGCAGCCAAGCCGTAGAGAACACCGGGGAGCTGTTTTTT. Its translation: CASSQAVENTGELFF.

The rearrangement uses TRBV19 and TRBJ2-3, with 13 bases fitting TRBD2. V dropped 5 bases and J dropped 2; count of bases not matched to a gene: 4. Germline CDR1 is LNHDA and CDR2 is SQIVND (reference sequence). This CDR3 contains 16 residues. This chain's CDR3 is CASSSGLAGFTDTQYF. The DNA for the CDR3 is TGTGCCAGTAGTTCGGGACTAGCGGGGTTCACAGATACGCAGTATTTT.

The chain combines TRBV27 with TRBJ2-1; 9 bases match TRBD2. With V trimmed by 6 bases and J by 7 bases, 10 bases remained unmatched. The V gene's germline CDR1 is MNHEY and CDR2 SMNVEV (reference sequence). The CDR3 loop spans 15 amino acids. CDR3: CASRTLRLAENEQFF. The DNA for the CDR3 is TGTGCCAGCAGAACCCTCCGACTAGCGGAAAATGAGCAGTTCTTC.

Only one count was recorded for this clone. V and J are TRBV4-3 and TRBJ2-3, with TRBD2 matching 9 bases. The CDR3 consists of 16 residues. Germline-derived CDR1 and CDR2 are LGHNA and YSLEER. Germline trimming cut 0 bases from V and 5 bases from J; bases unmatched to any gene: 6. CDR3 sequence reads: CASSQDVAGVGDTQYF. In nucleotides, the CDR3 is TGCGCCAGCAGCCAAGACGTAGCGGGAGTAGGAGATACGCAGTATTTT.

The rearrangement links TRBV4-1 to TRBJ1-4, with D possibly being TRBD1 (5 bases). V lost 0 bases to trimming and J lost 4 bases, with 12 bases between them. The germline gives CDR1 MGHRA, CDR2 YSYEKL. The CDR3 extends over 16 amino acids. CDR3 nucleotide sequence: TGCGCCAGCAGCCAAGAACAGGTCATGAATAATGAAAAACTGTTTTTT. Translated, it gives CASSQEQVMNNEKLFF.

The chain recombines TRBV6-5 with TRBJ1-3; no reliable D call. This CDR3 region has 13 residues. Germline values: CDR1 MNHEY, CDR2 SVGAGI. Between the trimmed V and J ends, which lost 5 bases and 4 bases, there was a span of 9 bases. This CDR3 reads CASSTDTGNTIYF. The CDR3 DNA is TGTGCCAGCAGTACCGACACGGGAAACACCATATATTTT.

The rearrangement uses TRBV7-8 and TRBJ2-5; no reliable D call. There are 13 residues in the CDR3. Trimming cost V 7 bases and J 2 bases, with 11 bases left between them. Germline lookup yields CDR1 SGHVS and CDR2 FQNEAQ. The CDR3 sequence: CASNLGIQETQYF. Here the CDR3 DNA reads TGTGCCAGCAATCTAGGAATTCAAGAGACCCAGTACTTC.

This chain joins TRBV6-1 and TRBJ1-5; perhaps TRBD1 as D (6 bases). Germline loops: CDR1 MNHNS, CDR2 SASEGT. The CDR3 has 14 amino acids. The ends were cut back, 2 bases at V and 6 bases at J, with 11 bases in the middle. Here the CDR3 reads CASSELRGSQPQHF. CDR3 DNA sequence: TGTGCCAGCAGTGAATTAAGGGGGAGTCAGCCCCAGCATTTT.

The CDR3 protein is CASSQTKQPGQGKDGYTF. The CDR3, as DNA: TGTGCCAGCAGCCAAACGAAGCAACCGGGACAGGGAAAGGATGGCTACACCTTC. This chain uses TRBV21-1 with TRBJ1-2; the D call in the table, TRBD1, was not verified against the DNA. TRBV21-1 is a documented pseudogene. The CDR3 is made up of 18 amino acids.

The CDR3 DNA sequence: TGTGCCAGTAGCCCCCAGTGGGGGCTTAAGAACACTGAAGCTTTCTTT. It specifies CASSPQWGLKNTEAFF. This chain joins TRBV19 and TRBJ1-1, with a weak D call TRBD1 (6 bases). The CDR3 sequence is 16 residues long. V was pared by 6 bases and J by 1 base, with 18 bases between. The germline V gene has CDR1 LNHDA and CDR2 SQIVND (reference sequence).

CDR3 coding DNA: TGTGCCAGCAGCCCCAATGGCAACTATAATTCACCCCTCCACTTT. Translation gives CASSPNGNYNSPLHF. The chain carries TRBV2 and TRBJ1-6; D gene ambiguous. The germline CDR1 and CDR2 sequences are SNHLY and FYNNEI. This CDR3 comprises 15 residues. V was shortened by 6 bases and J by 3 bases, with 12 bases between the two germline ends.

The chain has TRBV14 and TRBJ2-7; 7 bases fit TRBD2. Germline assignment: CDR1 SGHDN and CDR2 FVKESK. The CDR3 is 15 residues long. V shed 4 bases and J 3 bases; nucleotides not matched to a gene: 9. The CDR3 protein is CASSRVGGSIYEQYF. CDR3 sequence (DNA): TGTGCCAGCAGCCGGGTGGGGGGGAGCATCTACGAGCAGTACTTC.

This chain joins TRBV7-6 and TRBJ1-3, with D perhaps TRBD1 (6 bases). The CDR3 extends over 15 amino acids. The V gene's germline CDR1 is SGHVS and CDR2 FNYEAQ. V lost 1 base and J lost 1, with 8 bases in between. The CDR3 is CASSLGQGSGNTIYF. Here the CDR3 DNA reads TGTGCCAGCAGCTTAGGTCAGGGGTCTGGAAACACCATATATTTT.

The V call is TRBV10-3, the J call TRBJ2-1, with TRBD1 as a possible D gene (6 bases). The V gene's germline CDR1 is ENHRY and CDR2 SYGVKD. CDR3 size: 15 residues. The V end was cut by 0 bases, the J end by 9 bases, with 15 bases between. CDR3 in amino acids: CAISESVDLGGEQFF. The CDR3 DNA is TGTGCCATCAGTGAGTCAGTGGATCTAGGGGGTGAGCAGTTCTTC.

V is TRBV2 and J is TRBJ2-3; 9 bases agree with TRBD2. The CDR3 has 15 residues. Trimming removed 0 bases from V and 9 bases from J; junction bases left unmatched: 7. Germline V lookup: CDR1 SNHLY, CDR2 FYNNEI. The CDR3 nucleotides are TGTGCCAGCAGTGAAGCCGCGATAGCGGGGGCCACGCAGTATTTT. Its translation: CASSEAAIAGATQYF. The full variable domain, completed using reference TRBV2 and TRBJ2-3, is EPEVTQTPSHQVTQMGQEVILRCVPISNHLYFYWYRQILGQKVEFLVSFYNNEISEKSEIFDDQFSVERPDGSNFTLKIRSTKLEDSAMYFCASSEAAIAGATQYFGPGTRLTVL.

This clone showed up just once. V gene TRBV7-2 combines with J gene TRBJ2-7; D gene unclear. This CDR3 has 13 residues. The germline gives CDR1 SGHTA, CDR2 FQGNSA. Trimming left V 3 bases short and J 3 bases short, with 9 bases between. Here the CDR3 reads CASSLLTRYEQYF. CDR3 DNA sequence: TGTGCCAGCAGCTTGTTGACACGCTACGAGCAGTACTTC.

The chain carries TRBV5-8 and TRBJ2-7; 7 bases agree with TRBD1. Per the germline V gene, CDR1 is SGHTS and CDR2 is YDEGEE. After removal of 0 bases from V and 3 bases from J, the junction contained 6 bases not matched to a gene. The CDR3 totals 15 residues. The CDR3 loop is CASSLAAGGNYEQYF. For the CDR3, the DNA is TGTGCCAGCAGCTTGGCGGCAGGGGGTAACTACGAGCAGTACTTC.

The chain recombines TRBV18 with TRBJ2-4; 7 nucleotides align to TRBD1. Germline values: CDR1 KGHSH, CDR2 LQKENI. CDR3 length: 16 amino acids. V shed 3 bases, J shed 9 bases, and the junction held 14 bases outside the gene matches. As DNA, the CDR3 is TGTGCCAGCTCACCTCCGGGACAGTCTCCGGTCGGCATTCAGTACTTC. This sequence encodes CASSPPGQSPVGIQYF.

CDR3 residues: CASSARGDRAGYTF. CDR3 sequence (DNA): TGTGCCAGCAGCGCTAGAGGGGACAGGGCGGGCTACACCTTC. The V call is TRBV7-2, the J call TRBJ1-2, with 9 bases matching TRBD1. Germline loops: CDR1 SGHTA, CDR2 FQGNSA. The length of the CDR3 is 14 residues. Trimming cost V 5 bases and J 8 bases; bases outside gene matches: 9.

The chain couples TRBV7-2 to TRBJ2-5; 8 bases map to TRBD2. The CDR3 sequence is 15 residues long. Per germline, CDR1 SGHTA and CDR2 FQGNSA. V dropped 4 bases and J dropped 3; count of bases not matched to a gene: 7. The CDR3 DNA reads as TGTGCCAGCAGCTCGACTAGCGAAGCAGAAGAGACCCAGTACTTC. Protein: CASSSTSEAEETQYF.

The V gene is TRBV10-1, the J gene TRBJ2-1; maybe TRBD2 (6 bases). Trimming took 4 bases from V and 12 from J, leaving 10 bases between them. The germline V gene has CDR1 WNHNN and CDR2 SYGVQD (reference sequence). This CDR3 has 11 residues. This CDR3 reads CASSGPGGQFF. The CDR3 DNA reads as TGCGCCAGCAGTGGACCCGGGGGGCAGTTCTTC.